The clone carrying this TCR beta chain was seen many times. As yet, its antigen is unknown. This specimen belongs to a study of T cell repertoires in cytomegalovirus infection. About the study: Public TCR beta signatures provided an indication of both CMV infection and a matching HLA type.

The CDR3 consists of 17 residues. CDR1 is LGHNA and CDR2 is YNFKEQ in the germline V gene. V shed 0 bases, J shed 4 bases, and the junction held 10 bases outside the gene matches. TCRdb reprocessed the reads with MiXCR, giving one entry per CDR3 protein. Here the sample spans about 27,000 distinct CDR3 sequences, under 20% being singletons. The V and J genes are TRBV4-2 and TRBJ1-2; 8 bases agree with TRBD1. The clonotype comes from a human donor in good health (CMV status not recorded). Some clones in this sample may be carry-over from other donors' samples. Source: CD8+ T cells from cultured PBMCs, taken from culture after CMV antigen stimulation. In DNA, the CDR3 is TGTGCCAGCAGCCAAGACGGAACAGGGGGGACGATCTATGGCTACACCTTC. The encoded protein is CASSQDGTGGTIYGYTF.